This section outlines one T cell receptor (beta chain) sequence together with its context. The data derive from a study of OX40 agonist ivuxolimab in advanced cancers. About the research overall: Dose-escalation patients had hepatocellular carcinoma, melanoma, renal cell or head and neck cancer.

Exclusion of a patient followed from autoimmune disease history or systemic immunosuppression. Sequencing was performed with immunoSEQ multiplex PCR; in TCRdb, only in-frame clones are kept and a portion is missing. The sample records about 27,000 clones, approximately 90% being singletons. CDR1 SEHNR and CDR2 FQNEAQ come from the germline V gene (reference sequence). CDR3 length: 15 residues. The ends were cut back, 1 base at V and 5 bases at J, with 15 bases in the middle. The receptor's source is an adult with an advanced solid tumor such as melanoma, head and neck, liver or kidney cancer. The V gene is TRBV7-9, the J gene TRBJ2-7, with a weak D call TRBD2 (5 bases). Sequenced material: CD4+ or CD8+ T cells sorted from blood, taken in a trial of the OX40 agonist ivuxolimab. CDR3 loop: CASSLVFEGSHEQYF. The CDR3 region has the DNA TGTGCCAGCAGCTTAGTATTTGAGGGTTCCCACGAGCAGTACTTC.